This T cell receptor (beta chain) was sequenced during a study of low-dose radiotherapy and immunotherapy resistance in tumors. About the research overall: Treatment included intravenous cyclophosphamide dosed at 200 mg/m2 every two weeks, one day before radiation and immunotherapy. Daily, from cycle 1 day 1 and for four cycles, patients took oral aspirin 300 mg.

Trimming at V came to 0 bases and at J to 3 bases, leaving 6 bases not matched to a gene. This CDR3 is built from 15 residues. CDR1 and CDR2 (germline): SGDLS, YYNGEE. Alpha- and beta-chain coverage of first-strand cDNA came from TRAV- and TRBV-specific primers. TCR amplification used roughly 21 PCR cycles, a constant-region primer and a V-primer adapter. mRNA, once isolated, was amplified by in vitro transcription. TCRdb used MiXCR to reprocess the reads, holding one entry per CDR3 protein. The sample has about 35,000 distinct CDR3 sequences, around 20% seen once. As to time point: after trial treatment. Indicated treatment: LDRT plus nivolumab, ipilimumab, low-dose cyclophosphamide and aspirin (RACIN trial). Donors received nivolumab, ipilimumab, aspirin, low-dose cyclophosphamide and low-dose radiotherapy.

The specimen was PBMCs, collected after low-dose radiotherapy plus immunotherapy. The chain has TRBV9 and TRBJ2-7; 7 bases align to TRBD2. The clonotype originates from a female donor with ovarian cancer. The CDR3 spells CASSVAAGLLYEQYF. The CDR3, as DNA: TGTGCCAGCAGCGTAGCGGCGGGACTACTCTACGAGCAGTACTTC. Full variable domain (remainder filled in from reference TRBV9 and TRBJ2-7): DSGVTQTPKHLITATGQRVTLRCSPRSGDLSVYWYQQSLDQGLQFLIQYYNGEERAKGNILERFSAQQFPDLHSELNLSSLELGDSALYFCASSVAAGLLYEQYFGPGTRLTVT.